This TCR beta chain was obtained from a study of blood T cell repertoires in COVID-19. Study-level background: The analysed material was cDNA or gDNA that came from T cells, B-cell-depleted T cells, or PBMCs.

Original analysis: It was from reference gene primer amplification that nucleated cell counts were estimated. Repertoires were generated with immunoSEQ multiplex PCR, while TCRdb's copy carries only in-frame clones and drops some. V and J calls and clone size follow that table, whereas D and trimming were derived from the DNA. The sample shows 56,000 or so clones, 65% to 90% of them seen only once. Trimming removed 6 bases from V and 6 bases from J; junction bases left unmatched: 5. The length of the CDR3 is 15 residues. Per the germline V gene, CDR1 is SGHAT and CDR2 is FQNNGV. The clonotype was recovered from a human donor in a cohort sampled during active COVID-19. The source material was peripheral blood. V gene TRBV11-2 combines with J gene TRBJ2-1, with 13 bases that match TRBD2. The CDR3 coding sequence is TGTGCCAGCAGAGGACTAGCGGGAGTTTCCAATGAGCAGTTCTTC. Encoded protein: CASRGLAGVSNEQFF.